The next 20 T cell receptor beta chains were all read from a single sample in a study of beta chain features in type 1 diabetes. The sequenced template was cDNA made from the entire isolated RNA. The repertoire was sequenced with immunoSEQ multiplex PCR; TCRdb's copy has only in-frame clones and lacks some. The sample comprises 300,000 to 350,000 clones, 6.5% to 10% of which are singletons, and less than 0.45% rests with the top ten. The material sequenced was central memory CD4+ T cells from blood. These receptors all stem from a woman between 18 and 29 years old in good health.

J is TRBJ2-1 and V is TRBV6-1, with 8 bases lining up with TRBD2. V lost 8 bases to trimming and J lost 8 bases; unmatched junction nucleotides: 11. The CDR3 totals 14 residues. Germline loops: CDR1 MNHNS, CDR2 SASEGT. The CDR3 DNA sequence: TGTGCCAGCTTTGAAGGACTAGCAGTCCATGAGCAGTTCTTC. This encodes CASFEGLAVHEQFF.

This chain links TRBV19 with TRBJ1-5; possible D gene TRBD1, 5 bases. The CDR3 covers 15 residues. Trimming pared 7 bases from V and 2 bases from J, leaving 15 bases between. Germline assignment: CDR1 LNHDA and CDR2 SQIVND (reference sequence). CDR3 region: CASTTPSGGNQPQHF. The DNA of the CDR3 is TGTGCCAGTACCACCCCATCGGGGGGCAATCAGCCCCAGCATTTT.

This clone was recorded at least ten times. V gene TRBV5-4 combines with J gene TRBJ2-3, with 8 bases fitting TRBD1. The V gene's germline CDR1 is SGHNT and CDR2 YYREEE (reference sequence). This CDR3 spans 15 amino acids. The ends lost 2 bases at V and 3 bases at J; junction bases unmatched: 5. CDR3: CASSFGQGGTDTQYF. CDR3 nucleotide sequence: TGTGCCAGCAGCTTTGGACAGGGTGGGACAGATACGCAGTATTTT.

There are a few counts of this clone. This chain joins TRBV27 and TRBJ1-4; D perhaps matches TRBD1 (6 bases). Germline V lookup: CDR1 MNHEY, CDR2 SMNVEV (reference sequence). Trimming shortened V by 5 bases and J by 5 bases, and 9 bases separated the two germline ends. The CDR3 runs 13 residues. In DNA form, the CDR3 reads TGTGCCAGCAGTGGGACATCCAATGAAAAACTGTTTTTT. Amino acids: CASSGTSNEKLFF.

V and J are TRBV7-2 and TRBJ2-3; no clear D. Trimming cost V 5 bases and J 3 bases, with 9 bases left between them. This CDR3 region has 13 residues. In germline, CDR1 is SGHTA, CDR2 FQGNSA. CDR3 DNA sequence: TGTGCCAGCAGCCTAGTCCGAACAGATACGCAGTATTTT. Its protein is CASSLVRTDTQYF.

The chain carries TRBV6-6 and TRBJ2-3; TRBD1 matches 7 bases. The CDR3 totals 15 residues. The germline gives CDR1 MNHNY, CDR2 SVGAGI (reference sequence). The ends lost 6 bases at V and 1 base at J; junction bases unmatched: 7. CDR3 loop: CASRSGQARTDTQYF. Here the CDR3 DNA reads TGTGCCAGCAGGAGTGGACAGGCGCGCACAGATACGCAGTATTTT.

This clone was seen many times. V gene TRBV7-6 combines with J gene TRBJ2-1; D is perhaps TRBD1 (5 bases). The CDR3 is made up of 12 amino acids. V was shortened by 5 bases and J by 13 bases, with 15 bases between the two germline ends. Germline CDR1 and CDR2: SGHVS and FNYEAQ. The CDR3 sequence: CASSPSQAHQFF. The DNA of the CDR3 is TGTGCCAGCAGCCCATCACAGGCACACCAGTTCTTC.

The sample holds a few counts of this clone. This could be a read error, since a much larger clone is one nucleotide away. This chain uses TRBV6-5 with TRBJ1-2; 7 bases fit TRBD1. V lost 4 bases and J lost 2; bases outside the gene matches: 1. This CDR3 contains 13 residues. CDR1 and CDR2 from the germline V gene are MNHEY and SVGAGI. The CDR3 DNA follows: TGTGCCAGCAGTTCGGACAGGAACTATGGCTACACCTTC. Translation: CASSSDRNYGYTF.

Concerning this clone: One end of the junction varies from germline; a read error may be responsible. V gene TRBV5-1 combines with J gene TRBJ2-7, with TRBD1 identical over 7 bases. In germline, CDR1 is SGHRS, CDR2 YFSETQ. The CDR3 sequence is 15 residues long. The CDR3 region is CASSLGGRGSYGQYF. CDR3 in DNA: TGCGCCAGCAGCTTGGGTGGCAGGGGGTCCTACGGGCAGTACTTC.

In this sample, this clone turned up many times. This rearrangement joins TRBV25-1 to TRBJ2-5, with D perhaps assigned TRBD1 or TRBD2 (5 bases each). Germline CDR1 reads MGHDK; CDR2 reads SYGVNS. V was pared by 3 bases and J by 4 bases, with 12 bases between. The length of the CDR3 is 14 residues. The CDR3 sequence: CASSDPGTAETQYF. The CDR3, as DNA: TGTGCCAGCAGTGACCCAGGGACGGCAGAGACCCAGTACTTC.

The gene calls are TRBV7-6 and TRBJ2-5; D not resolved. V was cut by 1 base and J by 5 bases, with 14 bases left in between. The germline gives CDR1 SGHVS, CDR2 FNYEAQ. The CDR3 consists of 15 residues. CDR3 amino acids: CASSLEGGVTETQYF. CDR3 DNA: TGTGCCAGCAGCTTAGAGGGTGGGGTAACCGAGACCCAGTACTTC.

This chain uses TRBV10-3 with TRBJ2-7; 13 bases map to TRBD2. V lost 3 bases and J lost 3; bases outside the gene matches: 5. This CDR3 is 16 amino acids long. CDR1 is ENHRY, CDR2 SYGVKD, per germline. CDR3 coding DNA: TGTGCCATCAGTGATAGGACTAGCGGGAGAAACTACGAGCAGTACTTC. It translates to CAISDRTSGRNYEQYF.

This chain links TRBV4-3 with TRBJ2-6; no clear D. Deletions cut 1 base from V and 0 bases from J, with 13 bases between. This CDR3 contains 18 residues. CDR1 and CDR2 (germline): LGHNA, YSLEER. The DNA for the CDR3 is TGCGCCAGCAGCCAAGGACGGAGAACCCTCTCTGGGGCCAACGTCCTGACTTTC. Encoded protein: CASSQGRRTLSGANVLTF.

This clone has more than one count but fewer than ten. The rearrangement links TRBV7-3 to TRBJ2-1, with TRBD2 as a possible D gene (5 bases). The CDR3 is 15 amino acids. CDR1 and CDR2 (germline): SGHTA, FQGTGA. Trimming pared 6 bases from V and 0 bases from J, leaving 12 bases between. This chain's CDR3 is CASSSDSSSYNEQFF. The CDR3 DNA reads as TGTGCCAGCAGTTCGGACTCGAGCTCCTACAATGAGCAGTTCTTC. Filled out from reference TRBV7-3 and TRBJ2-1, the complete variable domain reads GAGVSQTPSNKVTEKGKYVELRCDPISGHTALYWYRQSLGQGPEFLIYFQGTGAADDSGLPNDRFFAVRPEGSVSTLKIQRTERGDSAVYLCASSSDSSSYNEQFFGPGTRLTVL.

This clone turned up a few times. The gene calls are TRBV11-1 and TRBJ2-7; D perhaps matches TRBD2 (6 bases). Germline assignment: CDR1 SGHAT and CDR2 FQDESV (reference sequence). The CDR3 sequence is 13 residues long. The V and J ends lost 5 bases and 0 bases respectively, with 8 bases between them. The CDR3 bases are TGTGCCAGCAGCCGCGGGACCTCCTACGAGCAGTACTTC. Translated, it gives CASSRGTSYEQYF.

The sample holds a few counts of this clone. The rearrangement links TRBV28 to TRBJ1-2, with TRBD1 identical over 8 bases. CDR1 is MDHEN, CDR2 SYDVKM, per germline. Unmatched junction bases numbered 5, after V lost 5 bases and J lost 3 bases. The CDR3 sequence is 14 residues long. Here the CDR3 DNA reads TGTGCCAGCAGTGCGCCGGGACAGGACTATGGCTACACCTTC. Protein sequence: CASSAPGQDYGYTF.

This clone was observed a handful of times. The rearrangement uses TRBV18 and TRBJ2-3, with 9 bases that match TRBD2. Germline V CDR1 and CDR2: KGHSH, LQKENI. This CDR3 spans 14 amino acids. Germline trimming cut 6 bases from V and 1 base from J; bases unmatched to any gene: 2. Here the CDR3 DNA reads TGTGCCAGCTCCAGGACTAGCGGCACAGATACGCAGTATTTT. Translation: CASSRTSGTDTQYF. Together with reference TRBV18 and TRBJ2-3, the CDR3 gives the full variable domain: NAGVMQNPRHLVRRRGQEARLRCSPMKGHSHVYWYRQLPEEGLKFMVYLQKENIIDESGMPKERFSAEFPKEGPSILRIQQVVRGDSAAYFCASSRTSGTDTQYFGPGTRLTVL.

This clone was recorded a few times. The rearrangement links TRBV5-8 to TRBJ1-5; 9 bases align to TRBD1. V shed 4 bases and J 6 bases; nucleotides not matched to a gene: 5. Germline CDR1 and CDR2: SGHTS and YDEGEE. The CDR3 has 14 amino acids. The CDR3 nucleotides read TGTGCCAGCAGCACACAGGGGGCCGGTCAGCCCCAGCATTTT. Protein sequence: CASSTQGAGQPQHF.

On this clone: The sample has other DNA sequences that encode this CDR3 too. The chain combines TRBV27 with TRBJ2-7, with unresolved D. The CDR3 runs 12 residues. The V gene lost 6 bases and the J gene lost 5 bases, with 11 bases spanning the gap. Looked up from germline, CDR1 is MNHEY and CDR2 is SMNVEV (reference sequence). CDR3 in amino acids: CASSEGPHEQYF. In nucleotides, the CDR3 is TGTGCCAGCAGCGAAGGGCCCCACGAGCAGTACTTC.

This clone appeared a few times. CDR3 bases: TGTGCCAGCAGAGAACTTCAAGATGGTGAAAAACTGTTTTTT. Its translation is CASRELQDGEKLFF. The chain recombines TRBV6-1 with TRBJ1-4; the D is unclear. There are 14 residues in the CDR3. V was shortened by 6 bases and J by 7 bases, with 15 bases between the two germline ends. Germline V gene data show CDR1 as MNHNS and CDR2 as SASEGT.